This TCR beta chain was sequenced for a study of T-cell memory formation after mild COVID-19. Study-wide background: Largely donor-specific TCR clusters were found.

This clonotype showed up many times. Its matching antigen is unknown. TCRdb used MiXCR to reprocess the 5' RACE reads, holding one entry per CDR3 protein. The table shows hundreds of thousands of distinct CDR3 sequences, with 20% to 25% occurring only once. Study-level findings and limits: Confirmation was lacking for SARS-CoV-2 specificity of second-wave clones that peaked on day 37. Pre-infection memory contained some responding clones, which suggested that cross-reactive memory had joined.

With V trimmed by 6 bases and J by 2 bases, 6 bases remained unmatched. There are 14 residues in the CDR3. The chain employs TRBV12-3 or TRBV12-4 and TRBJ2-7, with TRBD1 matching 8 bases. Sequenced material: PBMCs or a T cell subset sorted from them (not recorded which). The sequence was collected from an adult woman who had mild COVID-19 (a few samples of this study predate the infection). Cell type and time point are not known. CDR3 in amino acids: CASRFRTGPYEQYF. Written as DNA, the CDR3 is TGTGCCAGCAGATTCCGGACAGGGCCCTACGAGCAGTACTTC.